This T cell receptor (beta chain) came from a study of vaccination and CD4 T cells after COVID-19. Overall study context: Controls used CEFX viral epitopes (positive), HIV-1 Nef peptides (negative), or no peptide.

Study-level results: The appearance of a median about 86% of reactive clones in convalescent patients occurred only post-vaccination.

The treatment was: 10-day PBMC culture with coronavirus spike peptide pools or control peptides (ViraFEST assay). Researchers collected the unexposed donor's CD4+ T cells before the COVID-19 pandemic (2011-2018). The CDR3 runs to 14 residues. Germline V gene data show CDR1 as SEHNR and CDR2 as FQNEAQ (reference sequence). V was pared by 0 bases and J by 2 bases, with 7 bases between. Cultured CD4+ T cells had their DNA profiled by the Oncomine TCR Beta short-read assay. TCRdb reprocessed the PCR reads with MiXCR, giving one entry per CDR3 protein. The sample shows roughly 8,100 distinct CDR3 sequences, around 41% of them seen only once. On this clonotype itself: Its antigen is unknown.

The gene calls are TRBV7-9 and TRBJ2-5; D unresolved. The TCR originated in a human donor in good health. Sequenced input: CD4+ T cells from blood, cultured in vitro. The chain's CDR3 is CASSLAASQETQYF. The CDR3 DNA reads as TGTGCCAGCAGCTTAGCCGCCAGTCAAGAGACCCAGTACTTC.